The present T cell receptor beta chain was sequenced within a study of T cell responses to AZD1222 COVID-19 vaccine. Study-wide points: Every sample of the repertoires postdated the peak T cell response. Possibly, clonal diversity was underestimated; donors were largely white British and included more females. Just a handful of AZD1222 recipients tested seropositive at baseline.

Comment on this clone: Its target is unknown.

Data came from immunoSEQ multiplex PCR; TCRdb stores just in-frame clones and leaves some out. There are about 120,000 clones in the sample; around 93% occur only once, and about 7.7% lies in the top ten. Pooled samples include second doses given at about 4 or 12 weeks. Germline V CDR1 and CDR2: SGHNT, YENEEA. Trimming at V came to 5 bases and at J to 3 bases, leaving 2 bases not matched to a gene. The CDR3 extends over 14 amino acids. The specimen was peripheral blood, collected 28 days after the second AZD1222 dose. The V and J genes are TRBV11-3 and TRBJ1-3, with 9 bases fitting TRBD1. The receptor comes from an adult who received the AZD1222 COVID-19 vaccine. The CDR3 is CASSRQGVGNTIYF. CDR3 in DNA: TGTGCCAGCAGCAGACAGGGGGTTGGAAACACCATATATTTT. Full variable domain (missing parts from reference TRBV11-3 and TRBJ1-3): EAGVVQSPRYKIIEKKQPVAFWCNPISGHNTLYWYLQNLGQGPELLIRYENEEAVDDSQLPKDRFSAERLKGVDSTLKIQPAELGDSAVYLCASSRQGVGNTIYFGEGSWLTVV.